These 21 T cell receptor beta chains came from one sample sequenced in a study of identifying expanded T cells in peripheral blood. Generated by immunoSEQ multiplex PCR, the TCRdb table keeps only in-frame clones and is missing some. The sample records about 52,000 clones, roughly 82% being singletons. The sample comprised blood. These receptors were taken from a person aged 18 to 75 in good health.

This chain links TRBV5-5 with TRBJ2-4; possible D gene TRBD2, 6 bases. CDR1 and CDR2 (germline): SGHKS, YYEKEE (reference sequence). The CDR3 has 16 residues. V was shortened by 4 bases and J by 0 bases, with 14 bases between the two germline ends. The CDR3 nucleotides read TGTGCCAGCAGCCCGGACTTAGCGGTAGCCAAAAACATTCAGTACTTC. Translated: CASSPDLAVAKNIQYF.

The V gene is TRBV18, the J gene TRBJ1-1; 9 positions match TRBD1. The V gene end was trimmed by 5 bases and the J gene end by 1 base; junction bases not matched to a gene: 5. Per the germline V gene, CDR1 is KGHSH and CDR2 is LQKENI. The CDR3 covers 15 residues. The CDR3, as DNA: TGTGCCAGCTCAGTGGGGACAGGGACGAACACTGAAGCTTTCTTT. Residues: CASSVGTGTNTEAFF.

This chain uses TRBV4-3 with TRBJ2-5; D is undetermined. The CDR3 has 17 amino acids. Trimming shortened V by 0 bases and J by 2 bases, and 16 bases separated the two germline ends. Per germline, CDR1 LGHNA and CDR2 YSLEER. The CDR3 nucleotides are TGCGCCAGCAGCCAAGATAATTACAGCAGAGGACAAGAGACCCAGTACTTC. Amino acids: CASSQDNYSRGQETQYF.

The CDR3 bases are TGTGCCAGCAGCTTGTACCCAGATAACTATGGCTACACCTTC. Protein sequence: CASSLYPDNYGYTF. J is TRBJ1-2 and V is TRBV5-6; D ambiguous. V was cut by 1 base and J by 1 base, with 8 bases left in between. The germline V gene encodes CDR1 SGHDT and CDR2 YYEEEE. The CDR3 spans 14 residues.

The chain combines TRBV5-1 with TRBJ2-3, with 7 bases fitting TRBD1. V dropped 1 base and J dropped 3; count of bases not matched to a gene: 8. Germline CDR1 SGHRS, CDR2 YFSETQ. The CDR3 sequence is 16 residues long. Here the CDR3 DNA reads TGCGCCAGCAGCTTGAACTTAAGGGGGCTTACAGATACGCAGTATTTT. Its protein is CASSLNLRGLTDTQYF.

The chain combines TRBV2 with TRBJ2-7; 9 bases are shared with TRBD2. In germline, CDR1 is SNHLY, CDR2 FYNNEI. J lost 3 bases, V lost 6 bases, and 9 bases had no gene match. CDR3 length: 15 amino acids. The CDR3 DNA reads as TGTGCCAGCAGCCCTTCGACTAGCGGAGTCTACGAGCAGTACGTC. Translating gives CASSPSTSGVYEQYV.

The V gene is TRBV10-2, the J gene TRBJ1-1; D not resolved. The V gene's germline CDR1 is WSHSY and CDR2 SAAADI. V was clipped by 0 bases and J by 1 base, with 6 bases between them. The CDR3 is 14 residues long. This CDR3 reads CASSESGGNTEAFF. CDR3 DNA sequence: TGCGCCAGCAGTGAGTCGGGAGGGAACACTGAAGCTTTCTTT.

This clone has only one observation. The rearrangement links TRBV4-3 to TRBJ2-1; 7 nucleotides align to TRBD2. The V segment lost 0 bases and the J segment 1 base; nucleotides outside the gene matches: 9. The CDR3 has 18 residues. Germline V CDR1 and CDR2: LGHNA, YSLEER. This chain's CDR3 is CASSQEAAAGWSYNEQFF. The DNA of the CDR3 is TGCGCCAGCAGCCAAGAAGCGGCAGCGGGATGGTCCTACAATGAGCAGTTCTTC.

J is TRBJ2-2 and V is TRBV5-3; D unresolved. TRBV5-3 is annotated as an ORF whose role is uncertain. Trimming left V 4 bases short and J 2 bases short, with 12 bases between. CDR3 length equals 15 residues. The CDR3 region has the DNA TGTGCCAGAAGCGGCCCGAAGGTTAACACCGGGGAGCTGTTTTTT. Translated, it gives CARSGPKVNTGELFF.

The CDR3 is CASSPQGASTEAFF. Written as DNA, the CDR3 is TGTGCCAGCTCACCACAGGGGGCGAGCACTGAAGCTTTCTTT. This chain connects TRBV18 to TRBJ1-1; TRBD1 aligns across 7 bases. The trim removed 1 base at V and 4 bases at J, leaving 3 bases unmatched. The germline V gene encodes CDR1 KGHSH and CDR2 LQKENI. CDR3 length: 14 amino acids.

The CDR3 loop is CASRLGTGANNEQFF. For the CDR3, the DNA is TGCGCCAGCAGACTCGGGACAGGGGCAAACAATGAGCAGTTCTTC. This chain uses TRBV10-2 with TRBJ2-1, with 10 bases that match TRBD1. Germline assignment: CDR1 WSHSY and CDR2 SAAADI. The CDR3 loop spans 15 amino acids. J was trimmed by 5 bases and V by 6 bases; bases with no gene match: 7.

The V and J genes are TRBV7-2 and TRBJ1-2; D is ambiguous. CDR1 is SGHTA, CDR2 FQGNSA, per germline. V was pared by 2 bases and J by 0 bases, with 7 bases between. The CDR3 has 14 residues. In nucleotides, the CDR3 is TGTGCCAGCAGCTTAACAGACACTAACTATGGCTACACCTTC. It specifies CASSLTDTNYGYTF.

The V and J genes are TRBV10-3 and TRBJ1-2, with 10 bases fitting TRBD1. The ends lost 4 bases at V and 4 bases at J; junction bases unmatched: 6. Germline-derived CDR1 and CDR2 are ENHRY and SYGVKD. The CDR3 loop spans 15 amino acids. CDR3 nucleotides: TGTGCCATCAGTGGGGACAGGGGCTCGGTCTATGGCTACACCTTC. Encoded protein: CAISGDRGSVYGYTF.

This CDR3 reads CASSLIPGVASEQFF. For the CDR3, the DNA is TGCGCCAGCAGCTTGATTCCAGGGGTTGCTAGTGAGCAGTTCTTC. The chain carries TRBV5-1 and TRBJ2-1; a possible D gene is TRBD1 (6 bases). Deletions cut 1 base from V and 9 bases from J, with 17 bases between. The CDR3 sequence is 15 residues long. The V gene's germline CDR1 is SGHRS and CDR2 YFSETQ.

The table lists this clone with a count of one. The chain is built from TRBV29-1 and TRBJ2-5; 13 bases fit TRBD2. V lost 1 base and J lost 1; bases outside the gene matches: 3. In germline, CDR1 is SQVTM, CDR2 ANQGSEA. This CDR3 region has 16 residues. CDR3 in DNA: TGCAGCGTTGAAGGGACTAGCGGGAGAGCCCAAGAGACCCAGTACTTC. It specifies CSVEGTSGRAQETQYF. Filled out from reference TRBV29-1 and TRBJ2-5, the complete variable domain reads SAVISQKPSRDICQRGTSLTIQCQVDSQVTMMFWYRQQPGQSLTLIATANQGSEATYESGFVIDKFPISRPNLTFSTLTVSNMSPEDSSIYLCSVEGTSGRAQETQYFGPGTRLLVL.

The chain couples TRBV2 to TRBJ1-2, with D perhaps TRBD1 (5 bases). The CDR3 has 11 residues. V was cut by 8 bases and J by 8 bases, with 12 bases left in between. Germline loops: CDR1 SNHLY, CDR2 FYNNEI. The CDR3 loop reads CASLGVTGYTF. In DNA form, the CDR3 reads TGTGCCAGCCTAGGGGTAACGGGCTACACCTTC.

The chain combines TRBV7-9 with TRBJ2-3, with TRBD1 identical over 10 bases. The V and J ends lost 2 bases and 2 bases, in that order; junction bases with no gene match: 7. Germline CDR1 reads SEHNR; CDR2 reads FQNEAQ (reference sequence). The CDR3 runs 17 residues. DNA of the CDR3: TGTGCCAGCAGCTTAAACCTGGGGACAGGGGTCACAGATACGCAGTATTTT. It translates to CASSLNLGTGVTDTQYF. Together with reference TRBV7-9 and TRBJ2-3, the CDR3 gives the full variable domain: DTGVSQNPRHKITKRGQNVTFRCDPISEHNRLYWYRQTLGQGPEFLTYFQNEAQLEKSRLLSDRFSAERPKGSFSTLEIQRTEQGDSAMYLCASSLNLGTGVTDTQYFGPGTRLTVL.

V usage is TRBV18 and J usage is TRBJ1-6; no clear D. CDR1 and CDR2 (germline): KGHSH, LQKENI. Trimming removed 2 bases at V and 10 bases at J, with 9 bases between. This CDR3 region has 13 residues. Here the CDR3 DNA reads TGTGCCAGCTCACCAAGGAAAACATCACCCCTCCACTTT. It codes for CASSPRKTSPLHF.

The CDR3 region is CASSEAPHSGGRTGELFF. In DNA form, the CDR3 reads TGTGCCAGCAGTGAAGCGCCTCATAGCGGCGGGCGAACCGGGGAGCTGTTTTTT. The chain links TRBV2 to TRBJ2-2; weak D call: TRBD2 (6 bases). V lost 0 bases and J lost 5, with 19 bases in between. The CDR3 extends over 18 amino acids. Germline loops: CDR1 SNHLY, CDR2 FYNNEI.

This clone was seen a single time. The chain combines TRBV6-1 with TRBJ2-3; the D is unclear. Trimming cost V 5 bases and J 0 bases, with 12 bases left between them. CDR1 and CDR2 from the germline V gene are MNHNS and SASEGT. CDR3 length: 15 residues. CDR3 in DNA: TGTGCCAGCAGTTTTTCCCCTACTAGCACAGATACGCAGTATTTT. This encodes CASSFSPTSTDTQYF.

This chain joins TRBV19 and TRBJ1-4; 10 bases match TRBD1. This CDR3 is 14 amino acids long. Germline loops: CDR1 LNHDA, CDR2 SQIVND (reference sequence). The ends lost 6 bases at V and 7 bases at J; junction bases unmatched: 5. CDR3 loop: CASRDRGSGEKLFF. The CDR3 nucleotides are TGTGCCAGTAGGGACAGGGGGTCTGGTGAAAAACTGTTTTTT. The full variable domain, its missing parts supplied by reference TRBV19 and TRBJ1-4, is DGGITQSPKYLFRKEGQNVTLSCEQNLNHDAMYWYRQDPGQGLRLIYYSQIVNDFQKGDIAEGYSVSREKKESFPLTVTSAQKNPTAFYLCASRDRGSGEKLFFGSGTQLSVL.